Sequencing of this TCR beta chain was carried out in a study of blood T cell repertoires in COVID-19. Study processing details: Scientists estimated how many nucleated cells there were by amplifying reference gene primers. Sequenced by immunoSEQ multiplex PCR; TCRdb stores in-frame clones only, minus some. The V and J calls and the clone size are those of that table, but D and trimming were determined from the DNA. The sample has 90,000 to 110,000 clones; around four fifths are singletons. V lost 4 bases and J lost 4, with 13 bases in between. CDR3 size: 14 residues. Germline lookup yields CDR1 KGHSH and CDR2 LQKENI.

The clonotype originates from a woman aged 60-70 years with acute or convalescent COVID-19. The chain joins TRBV18 to TRBJ1-2; D is unclear. The sequenced material came from peripheral blood. The CDR3 sequence is CASSQAASFYGYTF. In nucleotides, the CDR3 is TGTGCCAGCTCACAAGCAGCGAGCTTCTATGGCTACACCTTC.